Shown below are 16 T cell receptor beta chains from a single sample sequenced in a study of T cells in Graves' hyperthyroidism and ophthalmopathy (dated by TCRdb to the late 2010s). Library creation used multiplex PCR. The sequencing machine was an Illumina HiSeq 2000. The TCR beta CDR3 regions were amplified from the RNA transcripts. The TCR CDR3 was subjected to a first round of RT-PCR using the HTBI primer set and the Qiagen OneStep RT-PCR kit. TCRdb reprocessing: public reads trimmed at Q25 with fastp, clones called with MiXCR, in-frame beta chains kept. CDR3 protein sequences are deduplicated, and each keeps its most common genes and DNA. The sample records roughly 180,000 distinct CDR3 sequences, approximately 17% of which are singletons. The ten largest clones add up to roughly 32% of the sample. The source material was blood. These receptors came from a woman aged 45-65 years with Graves' hyperthyroidism.

This clonotype showed up many times. This sequence joins TRBV12-3 or TRBV12-4 and TRBJ2-7; D remains unclear. CDR3 size: 14 residues. V was shortened by 3 bases and J by 3 bases, with 12 bases between the two germline ends. CDR3 in DNA: TGTGCCAGCAGTTTGGGCAGTCTGGGCTACGAGCAGTACTTC. This encodes CASSLGSLGYEQYF.

The chain employs TRBV28 and TRBJ1-5; unclear D gene. Germline assignment: CDR1 MDHEN and CDR2 SYDVKM. V was shortened by 4 bases and J by 3 bases, with 10 bases between the two germline ends. The length of the CDR3 is 14 residues. The DNA of the CDR3 is TGTGCCAGCAGTTCGGCGGTGAACAATCAGCCCCAGCATTTT. Residues: CASSSAVNNQPQHF.

The rearrangement uses TRBV20-1 and TRBJ2-1; D is possibly TRBD1 (5 bases). CDR1 is DFQATT and CDR2 is SNEGSKA in the germline V gene (reference sequence). The CDR3 length is 13 residues. V was clipped by 0 bases and J by 6 bases, with 9 bases between them. CDR3 bases: TGCAGTGCTAGAGATATGGACACCAATGAGCAGTTCTTC. Protein sequence: CSARDMDTNEQFF.

This clonotype has at least ten counts. V gene TRBV7-2 combines with J gene TRBJ2-7; TRBD2 matches at 11 bases. With V trimmed by 4 bases and J by 3 bases, 17 bases remained unmatched. The CDR3 loop spans 19 amino acids. The germline V gene has CDR1 SGHTA and CDR2 FQGNSA. Here the CDR3 reads CASSSPPSSLTSGVYEQYF. The CDR3 bases are TGTGCCAGCAGCTCTCCCCCCTCCTCTTTGACTAGCGGGGTCTACGAGCAGTACTTC.

This clonotype was detected ten times or more. The V gene is TRBV19, the J gene TRBJ2-7; D is possibly TRBD1 (6 bases). V was pared by 1 base and J by 4 bases, with 17 bases between. Germline values: CDR1 LNHDA, CDR2 SQIVND (reference sequence). The CDR3 extends over 16 amino acids. Here the CDR3 DNA reads TGTGCCAGTAGTATAGGATCGGCAGGGGATTTTTACGAGCAGTACTTC. It is translated as CASSIGSAGDFYEQYF.

This clonotype came up many times. The chain couples TRBV27 to TRBJ2-1; D is uncertain. The germline V gene has CDR1 MNHEY and CDR2 SMNVEV (reference sequence). The CDR3 is 15 amino acids. With 3 bases removed from V and 0 bases from J, the gap between germline ends came to 9 bases. The CDR3 sequence is CASSLNQRSYNEQFF. The CDR3 DNA is TGTGCCAGCAGTTTGAACCAGCGCTCCTACAATGAGCAGTTCTTC.

The CDR3 DNA is TGTGCCAGCAGTGAAGTCGGGAGCTCCTATAATTCACCCCTCCACTTT. Its protein is CASSEVGSSYNSPLHF. The chain carries TRBV25-1 and TRBJ1-6; D is uncertain. Germline V gene lookup returns CDR1 MGHDK and CDR2 SYGVNS. Trimming pared 2 bases from V and 0 bases from J, leaving 8 bases between. The CDR3 length is 16 residues.

CDR3 nucleotide sequence: TGTGCCAGCAGTGAGAATAGCGTCTACAATGAGCAGTTCTTC. It translates to CASSENSVYNEQFF. The chain combines TRBV2 with TRBJ2-1, with a tentative D call TRBD2 (5 bases). This CDR3 spans 14 amino acids. V gave up 3 bases and J gave up 3 bases, with 9 bases separating them. Germline-derived CDR1 and CDR2 are SNHLY and FYNNEI.

This clonotype came up many times. The rearrangement uses TRBV3-1 and TRBJ1-2; 8 bases match TRBD1. Germline CDR1 LGHDT, CDR2 YNNKEL (reference sequence). The V segment lost 5 bases and the J segment 5 bases; nucleotides outside the gene matches: 7. The CDR3 sequence is 14 residues long. As DNA, the CDR3 is TGTGCCAGCAGCTCAGGGGGCTGGGAATATGGCTACACCTTC. Translation: CASSSGGWEYGYTF.

This clonotype has a count of ten or more. The chain carries TRBV18 and TRBJ1-2; 7 bases agree with TRBD1. CDR1 is KGHSH and CDR2 is LQKENI in the germline V gene. Losses at the gene ends were 3 bases for V and 4 bases for J; bases not matched to a gene: 2. The CDR3 extends over 13 amino acids. CDR3 protein: CASSPGQRYGYTF. DNA of the CDR3: TGTGCCAGCTCACCGGGACAGCGCTATGGCTACACCTTC.

This clonotype was observed at least ten times. The chain is built from TRBV12-3 or TRBV12-4 and TRBJ2-5, with D perhaps matching TRBD2 (5 bases). The CDR3 covers 14 residues. With 5 bases removed from V and 4 bases from J, the gap between germline ends came to 14 bases. For the CDR3, the DNA is TGTGCCAGCAGTCGACTACCGCCCGGAGAGACCCAGTACTTC. It specifies CASSRLPPGETQYF.

This clonotype occurred many times. The rearrangement joins TRBV6-1 to TRBJ2-1, with 9 bases fitting TRBD2. CDR3 size: 15 residues. The V gene end was trimmed by 8 bases and the J gene end by 0 bases; junction bases not matched to a gene: 5. The germline V gene encodes CDR1 MNHNS and CDR2 SASEGT. The CDR3 sequence: CASVKTSGSYNEQFF. The CDR3 coding sequence is TGTGCCAGCGTCAAGACTAGCGGCTCCTACAATGAGCAGTTCTTC.

This clonotype was seen many times. A read error may produce the germline difference seen at one junction end. The chain is built from TRBV7-8 and TRBJ2-2; D is perhaps TRBD2 (5 bases). The CDR3 loop spans 15 amino acids. CDR1 is SGHVS and CDR2 is FQNEAQ in the germline V gene. The CDR3 nucleotides read TGTGCCAGCAGCCCCGCCCCCCCCCCTCTCGGGGAGCTTGTTTTT. Encoded protein: CASSPAPPPLGELVF.

Details on this clonotype: Relative to the germline gene, one junction end is altered; a read error may explain this. The genes are TRBV7-9 and TRBJ2-6, with a possible D match to TRBD1 (5 bases). Germline V lookup: CDR1 SEHNR, CDR2 FQNEAQ (reference sequence). The CDR3 spans 13 residues. The CDR3 sequence is CASSLSGANVPTF. The DNA for the CDR3 is TGTGCCAGCAGCCTTTCTGGGGCCAACGTCCCGACTTTC.

This clonotype was found many times. V gene TRBV28 combines with J gene TRBJ2-3; D may correspond to TRBD1 or TRBD2 (6 bases each). CDR1 is MDHEN and CDR2 is SYDVKM in the germline V gene. The V end lost 3 bases, the J end lost 0 bases, and 13 bases lay between the germline ends. The CDR3 has 16 residues. CDR3 amino acids: CASSLEGVPSTDTQYF. For the CDR3, the DNA is TGTGCCAGCAGTTTGGAGGGGGTCCCCAGCACAGATACGCAGTATTTT.

This clonotype was recorded many times. J is TRBJ2-1 and V is TRBV5-4; D may be TRBD1 (5 bases). The CDR3 is made up of 15 amino acids. Trimming left V 5 bases short and J 9 bases short, with 21 bases between. Germline lookup yields CDR1 SGHNT and CDR2 YYREEE (reference sequence). DNA of the CDR3: TGTGCCAGCAGAAAATGGGGCGACTGGGTGAGTGAGCAGTTCTTC. Translation gives CASRKWGDWVSEQFF.